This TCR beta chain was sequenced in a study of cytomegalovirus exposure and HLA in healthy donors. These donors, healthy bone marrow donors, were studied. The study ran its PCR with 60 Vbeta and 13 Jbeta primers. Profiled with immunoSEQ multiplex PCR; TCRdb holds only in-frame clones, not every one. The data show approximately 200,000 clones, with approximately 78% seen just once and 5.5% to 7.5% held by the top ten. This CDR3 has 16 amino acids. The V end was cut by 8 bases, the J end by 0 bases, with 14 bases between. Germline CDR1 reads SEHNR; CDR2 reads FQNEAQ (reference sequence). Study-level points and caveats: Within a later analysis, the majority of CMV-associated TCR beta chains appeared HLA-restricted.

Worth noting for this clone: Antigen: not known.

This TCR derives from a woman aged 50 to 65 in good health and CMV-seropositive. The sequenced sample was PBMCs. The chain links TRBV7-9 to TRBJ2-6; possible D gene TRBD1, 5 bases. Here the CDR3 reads CASGANRLSGANVLTF. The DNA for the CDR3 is TGTGCCAGCGGGGCGAACAGGCTCTCTGGGGCCAACGTCCTGACTTTC.